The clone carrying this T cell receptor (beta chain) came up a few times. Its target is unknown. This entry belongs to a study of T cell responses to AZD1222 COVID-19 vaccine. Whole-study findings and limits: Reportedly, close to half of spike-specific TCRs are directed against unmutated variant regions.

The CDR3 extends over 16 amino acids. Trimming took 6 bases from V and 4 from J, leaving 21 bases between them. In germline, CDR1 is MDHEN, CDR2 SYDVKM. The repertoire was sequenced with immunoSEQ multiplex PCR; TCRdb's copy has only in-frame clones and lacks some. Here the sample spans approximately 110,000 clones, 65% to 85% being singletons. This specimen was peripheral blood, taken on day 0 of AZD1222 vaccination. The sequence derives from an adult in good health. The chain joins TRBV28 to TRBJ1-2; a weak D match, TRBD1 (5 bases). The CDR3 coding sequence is TGTGCCAGCAGAGACCGGGGGGAAAGGAGAAGCTATGGCTACACCTTC. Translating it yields CASRDRGERRSYGYTF.